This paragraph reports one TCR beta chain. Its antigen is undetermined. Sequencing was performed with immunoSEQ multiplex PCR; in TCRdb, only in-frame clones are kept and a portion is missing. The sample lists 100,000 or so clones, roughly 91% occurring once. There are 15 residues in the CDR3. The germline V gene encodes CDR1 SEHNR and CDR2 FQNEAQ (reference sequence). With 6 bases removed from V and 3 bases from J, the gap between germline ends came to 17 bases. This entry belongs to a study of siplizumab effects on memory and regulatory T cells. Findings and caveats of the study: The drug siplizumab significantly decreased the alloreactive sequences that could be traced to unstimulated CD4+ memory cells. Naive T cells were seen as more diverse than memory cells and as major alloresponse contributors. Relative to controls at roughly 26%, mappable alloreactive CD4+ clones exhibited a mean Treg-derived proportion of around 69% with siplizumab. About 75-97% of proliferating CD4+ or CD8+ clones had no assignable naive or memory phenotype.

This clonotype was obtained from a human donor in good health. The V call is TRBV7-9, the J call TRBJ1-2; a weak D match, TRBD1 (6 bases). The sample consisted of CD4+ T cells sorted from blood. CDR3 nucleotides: TGTGCCAGCAGTCTACAGGGACTCCAGGACTATGGCTACACCTTC. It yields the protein CASSLQGLQDYGYTF.